These T cell receptor beta chains were read from a single sample in a study of Graves' ophthalmopathy and Graves' hyperthyroidism. TCRdb ran MiXCR on the multiplex PCR reads and lists one entry per CDR3 protein. The sample contains a few hundred thousand distinct CDR3 sequences, roughly 40% of which appear only once. The sequenced sample consisted of peripheral blood or thyroid tissue (not recorded which). These receptors came from an adult man with Graves' hyperthyroidism. Both conserved end residues are part of each CDR3. The D gene is left open where the match is weak. Rows may omit the clone size; those that give it use once, few, many or a size class.

NA	many	TRBJ1-1	TRBV10-2	CASSDDSKSEAFF	TGCGCCAGCAGTGATGACAGCAAATCTGAAGCTTTCTTT
NA	NA	TRBJ2-2	TRBV11-1	CASSLWGAVDGELFF	TGTGCCAGCAGCTTGTGGGGGGCTGTAGACGGGGAGCTGTTTTTT
TRBD1	NA	TRBJ1-1	TRBV27	CASSWDREVMGTEAFF	TGTGCCAGCAGTTGGGACAGGGAGGTAATGGGCACTGAAGCTTTCTTT
NA	many	TRBJ1-5	TRBV2	CASRGKRDKEHF	TGTGCCAGCAGGGGAAAACGGGACAAGGAGCATTTT
NA	many	TRBJ2-5	TRBV9	CASSVVDNKQETQYF	TGTGCCAGCAGCGTAGTGGACAACAAACAAGAGACCCAGTACTTC
TRBD1	many	TRBJ1-3	TRBV2	CASSEATGSGNTIYF	TGTGCCAGCAGTGAAGCGACAGGGAGTGGAAACACCATATATTTT
NA	many	TRBJ2-5	TRBV10-3	CAISESEPQETQYF	TGTGCCATCAGTGAGTCGGAACCGCAAGAGACCCAGTACTTC
NA	few	TRBJ2-3	TRBV2	CASSDTGSDTQYF	TGTGCCAGCAGTGACACAGGGTCAGATACGCAGTATTTT
TRBD1	many	TRBJ2-6	TRBV29-1	CSVAKTAGGSGANVLTF	TGCAGCGTCGCCAAAACAGCAGGGGGCTCTGGGGCCAACGTCCTGACTTTC
NA	many	TRBJ1-2	TRBV10-3	CAISEPGINYGYTF	TGTGCCATCAGTGAGCCAGGTATTAACTATGGCTACACCTTC